This TCR beta chain was recovered during a study of cytomegalovirus exposure and HLA in healthy donors (TCRdb year 2017). In the study overall: According to an earlier analysis of several hundred of the donors, some 180 million T cells yielded 117 million unique TCR beta sequences and about 300 Gb of sequence data. An early release covering more than 500 HLA-typed donors comprised about 290 gigabases of sequencing data and tens of millions of unique TCR sequences. Among the 398 genotyped donors, approximately 82% belonged to the genetic ancestry cluster associated with self-reported Caucasian donors. The study was designed to test whether signatures of past pathogen exposure could be identified by cataloging public T cell receptors. The T cell repertoires of some 670 subjects were profiled by immunosequencing and related to cytomegalovirus serostatus. In addition to the first cohort of approximately 650 subjects, a separate validation cohort of approximately 130 different subjects was used. To predict cytomegalovirus infection status, the study brought together high-throughput TCR immunosequencing, statistical association of individual TCRs with disease status, and machine learning. A later analysis re-examined previously published TCR beta repertoires from more than 550 donors and added high-resolution HLA genotyping to investigate patterns of TCR occurrence. Rather than drawing on any new phenotypic data, the later analysis identified candidate immune exposures from TCR beta sequences and the way those sequences occurred across donors. In an earlier analysis of more than 550 of the donors, high-throughput TCR beta sequencing was used to judge whether each TCR beta V gene segment behaved as functional or pseudogenic. Alongside the repertoire data, information on donor age, sex, ethnicity and CMV serostatus was compiled. In a later genetic analysis, genome-wide SNP genotypes for about three fifths of the roughly 670 donors were used, and that subset was treated as a discovery cohort. All discovery cohort repertoires had been generated on a single sequencing platform. Both class I and class II loci were covered by HLA typing, at four-digit resolution. Typing coverage differed by locus: A, B, C, DRB1 and DQB1 were typed in about 629-640 donors, DQA1 in 500 to 550, DPA1 in roughly 590, and DPB1 in 400 to 480. Four or five DR-DQ haplotypes were handled as single units for association and clustering because linkage in the cohort was strong. On average, 235,054 unique TCR beta nucleotide sequences were sequenced per donor among about 400 genotyped donors of the cohort, with 15% to 20% of those sequences being non-productive.

What the study reported, not specific to this receptor: Compared with the approximately 710-donor mean, donors in an Asian-associated ancestry cluster had fewer N-insertions in productive TCRs, according to a later genetic analysis. A later analysis reported that several top co-occurrence clusters appeared linked to parvovirus B19, influenza, CMV and Epstein-Barr virus. This cohort had only TCR beta chains sequenced, and the lack of alpha or paired-chain data limited which features could be detected. Broadly in line with IMGT annotations, most TCR beta V segments showed up in productive rearrangements about 87% or about 30% of the time in an earlier analysis of several hundred of the donors. Most TCR sequences were seen in very few donors, while some public TCRs were found in many individuals. It was suggested by the authors that the approach could potentially be generalized to other disease states and immunological phenotypes. For the cohort, immune exposure information was limited to CMV serostatus. A further reported finding was that TCR beta sequences accurately predicted the HLA-A and HLA-B alleles for most subjects in the first cohort. A cluster of highly shared sequence variants was judged likely to be a technical artifact of the sequencing pipeline. According to a later analysis, TCR association rates differed among HLA loci, with DRB1 alleles showing the most associated TCRs and HLA-C alleles showing the fewest. In a later analysis, most CMV-associated TCR beta chains were found to appear HLA-restricted, with HLA associations seemingly driven largely by CMV exposure. Some IMGT-functional V segments, including TRBV6-2 and TRBV6-3, could not be distinguished by the 87-base-pair reads and were therefore excluded. Cytomegalovirus status was reported to be diagnosed by the classifier with high specificity and sensitivity in both the original and validation cohorts. Correlated functional status among segregating V segments might be attributable to linkage disequilibrium, but an unknown experimental factor could not be ruled out. Because HLA typing was missing for some donors at each locus, association tests included only the typed subset. Assigning TCR associations to individual alleles was difficult when HLA alleles, especially DR and DQ, strongly co-occurred. In a later analysis, 16,951 TCR beta sequences were associated with specific HLA alleles at a false discovery rate of 0.05. A few of the identified cytomegalovirus-associated TCR beta chains were confirmed in vitro to be specific for cytomegalovirus antigens. V-gene and J-gene trimming of TCR beta chains was associated with a missense DCLRE1C variant in a later genetic analysis, and the association was replicated in an independent cohort. Sequencing depth was assumed to be roughly uniform across donors in the presence/absence analyses, though that assumption may not hold. Because counts were too low, 15 to 20 rarely observed V segments, including chromosome 9 orphons, were left out of the earlier analysis of several hundred of the donors. The study gave a list of 150 to 200 TCR beta chains associated with cytomegalovirus. In a later analysis, HLA-associated TCR beta chains were found to be more clonally expanded and to have lower generation probabilities than equally common non-associated chains.

In total, 600 or so healthy bone marrow donors made up the cohort. All cohort members were sampled while nominally healthy, although unrecorded immune exposures were likely present. The donor was CMV seronegative and was included in the group of a few hundred seronegative cohort members. Each donor provided a peripheral blood sample, and peripheral blood mononuclear cells were used for TCR beta sequencing. The Qiagen DNeasy Blood Extraction Kit was used to extract genomic DNA from the blood cell samples. The germline V gene yields MNHEY for CDR1 and SVGAGI for CDR2. The V and J ends are trimmed by 7 bases and 3 bases, leaving 12 bases between them. The CDR3, cysteine through phenylalanine, is 14 amino acids long. The only DNA kept is the CDR3, 42 bases in frame from the first base. The library was obtained by the immunoSEQ multiplex PCR assay. For the multiplex PCR, a mixture combining 60 forward primers for TCR Vbeta segments and 13 reverse primers for TCR Jbeta segments was used. A multiplex PCR assay on genomic DNA amplified the CDR3 region of rearranged TCR beta genes. Amplified TCR beta libraries were sequenced as 87-base-pair reads on the Illumina HiSeq System. The paper's data handling went like this. A later analysis tallied tens of millions of unique TCR beta chains across the 666 repertoires, and some 10 million of those chains were shared by two or more donors. Raw reads were error-corrected and collapsed into unique sequences by a nearest-neighbor algorithm in which closely related sequences were merged to remove PCR and sequencing errors. Alignment of CDR3 sequences to IMGT reference sequences was used to assign V, D and J gene segments. Each retained sequence needed at least a six-nucleotide match to both a V gene segment and a J gene segment. A rearrangement counted as productive if the CDR3 had no stop codons and remained in frame with V and J, and every other rearrangement counted as non-productive. CDR3 was defined by IMGT convention, running from the second conserved V-encoded cysteine to the conserved J-encoded phenylalanine. The earlier analysis of about 570 of the donors excluded any sequence lacking an unambiguous match to a single V gene segment. An earlier analysis of under 750 of the donors called V segments functional above 56.7% productive rearrangements and segregating when the between-donor standard deviation exceeded 5%. A statistical classification framework was built for diagnosing cytomegalovirus status from the catalog of TCR beta chain sequences. In a later analysis, V and J genes were assigned by comparing TCR nucleotide sequences against IMGT/GENE-DB human TR gene sequences. In a later analysis, CDR3 sequences and most-parsimonious VDJ recombination scenarios were assigned using the TCRdist pipeline. In a later analysis, every TCR beta chain was defined by the combination of its CDR3 amino acid sequence and its V-gene family, and reads without a unique V-gene family were dropped. In a later analysis, nearly 600 highly shared, low-generation-probability nucleotide sequences were removed to address suspected cross-contamination and a sequencing artifact. In a later analysis, a clonal expansion index was calculated for each public chain from normalized within-repertoire ranks of inferred template counts. A later analysis computed generation probabilities with a VDJ recombination model fitted to out-of-frame rearrangements, and checked the results against IGoR. In a later analysis, TCR-TCR, TCR-HLA and TCR-CMV co-occurrence was scored with hypergeometric tests, and a repertoire-size bias correction was applied to TCR pairs. To estimate false discovery rates, a later analysis permuted the HLA or CMV assignments 20 times. In a later analysis, co-occurring TCRs were grouped using DBSCAN, with TCRdist sequence similarity added in when clustering inside HLA-allele-positive subsets. Repertoires with fewer than 30,000 or more than 120,000 public chains were left out of co-occurrence clustering, as were five repertoires with anomalous nucleotide sharing. TCRdb retrieved this table from immuneACCESS and kept in-frame rearrangements only. Not all clones are present; in checked studies, unresolved V genes account for under half, and no reason is known for the remainder. The D gene and trimming were derived from the DNA, and the V and J assignments and clone size from that table. The sample table shows 100,000 to 150,000 clones, and around 81% are seen once. 0.55% to 0.85% of the sample rests with the top ten.

Notes on this clone: Its antigen remains unidentified. The input lacks base qualities; no much larger clone sits a single base away.

The sample was PBMCs. This receptor chain uses TRBV6-5 and TRBJ2-2; there is no confident call for the D gene. This clonotype was obtained from a man younger than 35 in good health and CMV-seronegative. Read as DNA, the sequence is TGTGCCAGCATGGTAGAGACTTACACCGGGGAGCTGTTTTTT. Its translation reads: CASMVETYTGELFF.